The entry below gives a single TCR beta chain sequence along with its context. As yet, its antigen is unknown. Unmatched junction bases numbered 5, after V lost 1 base and J lost 4 bases. Per the germline V gene, CDR1 is LNHNV and CDR2 is YYDKDF (reference sequence). CDR3 length: 15 residues. This record comes from a study of Tregs in tolerant kidney transplant recipients. As for the study in general: Recipients received nonmyeloablative bone marrow transplants from related graft donors, with transient mixed chimerism. General observations from the study: The small number of patients limits these findings pending further validation. Some patients' samples used different primers over time, so nucleotide sequences weren't comparable. No direct test of biological reproducibility was done here.

The assay was immunoSEQ multiplex PCR, and TCRdb's table has in-frame clones only and misses some. The repertoire includes about 77,000 clones, approximately 98% of them detected once, and roughly 0.59% sits in the top ten. The TCR comes from a human donor who received a combined kidney and bone marrow transplant. This specimen consisted of CD4+ T cells from blood, obtained before the transplant. The gene calls are TRBV15 and TRBJ2-3, with 7 bases matching TRBD1. The CDR3 DNA is TGTGCCACCAGCAGAGGACAGGGAGAGGCAGATACGCAGTATTTT. This codes for CATSRGQGEADTQYF.